The rows below give T cell receptor beta chains drawn from one sample of a study of lymphopenia after photon versus proton radiotherapy. Sequencing was performed with immunoSEQ multiplex PCR; in TCRdb, only in-frame clones are kept and a portion is missing. The repertoire has around 59,000 clones, approximately 84% of them found once; the top ten carry around 2%. The specimen comprised peripheral blood, sampled from a patient treated with proton-based radiotherapy. These receptors all stem from a man in his sixties with pancreatic cancer. CDR3s include the opening cysteine and the closing phenylalanine or tryptophan. A D gene is named only where the DNA matches it firmly. Only some rows state a clone size, as once, few, many or a class for expanded clones.

-,14,TRBJ1-1,TRBV5-1,once,TGCGCCAGCAGCTTGTCGGCAGGTAACACTGAAGCTTTCTTT,CASSLSAGNTEAFF
TRBD1,13,TRBJ1-2,TRBV29-1,few,TGCAGCGTCGGATTGTCGAACAGGGGGCGGATCACCTTC,CSVGLSNRGRITF
-,16,TRBJ2-7,TRBV27,-,TGTGCCAGCAGTTTATCCGGGTGGGACCGGAGCTACGAGCAGTACTTC,CASSLSGWDRSYEQYF
-,13,TRBJ1-5,TRBV6-1,-,TGTGCCAGCAGTGATCGGTTGAGGCAGCCCCAGCATTTT,CASSDRLRQPQHF
-,15,TRBJ1-2,TRBV7-9,-,TGTGCCAGCAGCAAAACAGGGTTGGCTAACTATGGCTACACCTTC,CASSKTGLANYGYTF
-,13,TRBJ2-7,TRBV28,-,TGTGCCACCTTCGGACAGATTCGTGGCGAGCAGTACTTC,CATFGQIRGEQYF
TRBD1,14,TRBJ2-1,TRBV11-3,-,TGTGCCAGCAGCCAGGGGGCCAAAGGCAATGAGCAGTTCTTC,CASSQGAKGNEQFF
TRBD2,15,TRBJ2-3,TRBV4-1,-,TGCGCCAGCAGCCAAGCTAGCGGGATGGGAGATACGCAGTATTTT,CASSQASGMGDTQYF
TRBD2,18,TRBJ2-1,TRBV27,-,TGTGCCAGCAGTTTTGGGGAGGGATCGGGCGTGACGGCAAATGAGCAGTTCTTC,CASSFGEGSGVTANEQFF
-,15,TRBJ2-4,TRBV4-2,few,TGTGCCAGCAGCCTAGACACGGGGGCCAAAAACATTCAGTACTTC,CASSLDTGAKNIQYF
TRBD2,17,TRBJ2-1,TRBV4-3,-,TGCGCCAGCAGCCTTGCAGTAGCGGGAGCGTCCTACAATGAGCAGTTCTTC,CASSLAVAGASYNEQFF
-,17,TRBJ2-6,TRBV27,-,TGTGCCAGCAGTTTATGGCCAGGCCCATCTGGGGCCAACGTCCTGACTTTC,CASSLWPGPSGANVLTF
-,14,TRBJ2-2,TRBV19,few,TGTGCCAGTAGTATAACCACGAACACCGGGGAGCTGTTTTTT,CASSITTNTGELFF
-,13,TRBJ2-2,TRBV19,-,TGTGCCAGTTGGAAGGGAAACACCGGGGAGCTGTTTTTT,CASWKGNTGELFF
TRBD1,12,TRBJ2-7,TRBV28,-,TGTGCCAGCAGCCGGGACAGCTACGAGCAGTACTTC,CASSRDSYEQYF
-,16,TRBJ1-2,TRBV21-1,-,TGTGCCAGCAGCAGGACCGGGACCCCAATTAGGCATGGCTACACCTTC,CASSRTGTPIRHGYTF
-,13,TRBJ2-4,TRBV6-1,-,TGTGCCAGCAGTGCCCAGGCCAAAAACATTCAGTACTTC,CASSAQAKNIQYF
TRBD1,12,TRBJ1-2,TRBV28,few,TGTGCCACCGACCGGGACAGCTATGGCTACACCTTC,CATDRDSYGYTF
TRBD1,16,TRBJ2-1,TRBV5-4,-,TGTGCCAGCAGCCTAGCGGGGACAGGGGGCCGAGGGGAGCAGTTCTTC,CASSLAGTGGRGEQFF
TRBD2,15,TRBJ2-5,TRBV28,-,TGTGCCAGCAGGACGACTAGCGGGAGGCGAGAGACCCAGTACTTC,CASRTTSGRRETQYF
TRBD2,15,TRBJ2-5,TRBV11-1,-,TGTGCCAGCAGCCGCAGCTTAACTAGCGGCGAGACCCAGTACTTC,CASSRSLTSGETQYF
-,14,TRBJ2-3,TRBV15,-,TGTGCCACCAGCAGGGACCTCAGCACAGATACGCAGTATTTT,CATSRDLSTDTQYF
-,14,TRBJ2-7,TRBV5-6,-,TGTGCCAGCAGCTTGGGTCTCAGCTCCTACGAGCAGTACTTC,CASSLGLSSYEQYF
TRBD1,16,TRBJ2-5,TRBV5-1,once,TGCGCCAGCAGCTTGGGAGCAGGGGGTGGGCAAGAGACCCAGTACTTC,CASSLGAGGGQETQYF
-,13,TRBJ2-1,TRBV25-1,-,TGTGCCAGCAGGCAGGACCTTTACAATGAGCAGTTCTTC,CASRQDLYNEQFF
-,14,TRBJ1-1,TRBV9,-,TGTGCCAGCAGCGTAGTGGAGGCCACCGCTGAAGCTTTCTTT,CASSVVEATAEAFF
-,15,TRBJ1-3,TRBV14,-,TGTGCCAGCAGCCAAGCGGCCGGACGGGGAAACACCATATATTTT,CASSQAAGRGNTIYF
-,16,TRBJ2-5,TRBV10-3,-,TGTGCCATCAGTGAGCCGACTAGTACTACTCAAGAGACCCAGTACTTC,CAISEPTSTTQETQYF
TRBD2,20,TRBJ2-7,TRBV6-1,-,TGTGCCAGCAGTGAAGCTGGGTGGAGGACTAGCACCTCCCGGACCTACGAGCAGTACTTC,CASSEAGWRTSTSRTYEQYF
-,15,TRBJ1-2,TRBV10-3,-,TGTGCCATCAGTGATCCCGGGACGGACAAGCGTGGCTACACCTTC,CAISDPGTDKRGYTF
-,15,TRBJ1-4,TRBV6-6,-,TGTGCCAGCAGAAGTCGGCAGGGGCGAAGTGAAAAACTGTTTTTT,CASRSRQGRSEKLFF
-,16,TRBJ2-5,TRBV10-3,-,TGTGCCATCAGTGCCCACAGCGCCCCTTACCAAGAGACCCAGTACTTC,CAISAHSAPYQETQYF
TRBD2,13,TRBJ2-7,TRBV2,-,TGTGCCAGCTCTTTCCTAGCGGGATCCGAGCAGTACTTC,CASSFLAGSEQYF